A selection of T cell receptor beta chains follows, all from one sample in a study of T cells in tuberculosis. Generated by immunoSEQ multiplex PCR, the TCRdb table keeps only in-frame clones and is missing some. The sample has some 30,000 clones, 92% seen once. Sample: PBMCs, taken at tuberculosis diagnosis. The source is an adult with tuberculosis. Both conserved end residues are part of each CDR3. A D gene is named only where the DNA matches it firmly. Some rows mark clone size as missing; the rest say once, few, many or name a class of expanded clone.

J gene	D gene	V gene	clone size	CDR3 protein	CDR3 DNA
TRBJ2-2	TRBD2	TRBV27	NA	CASKRTSGSRNTGELFF	TGTGCCAGCAAGAGGACTAGCGGGAGTAGGAACACCGGGGAGCTGTTTTTT
TRBJ1-6	NA	TRBV5-6	NA	CASSKRGGLNSPLHF	TGTGCCAGCAGCAAACGGGGGGGCCTTAATTCACCCCTCCACTTT
TRBJ1-5	TRBD1	TRBV28	NA	CASSKEAGGQPQHF	TGTGCCAGCAGTAAGGAAGCAGGGGGTCAGCCCCAGCATTTT
TRBJ1-5	NA	TRBV6-1	NA	CASSDQTGSNQPQHF	TGTGCCAGCAGCGACCAAACAGGTAGCAATCAGCCCCAGCATTTT
TRBJ1-4	TRBD1	TRBV11-3	NA	CASSPRTGLRANEKLFF	TGTGCCAGCAGCCCCCGGACAGGCCTCCGGGCTAATGAAAAACTGTTTTTT
TRBJ2-3	TRBD1	TRBV14	NA	CASSRLGTVTDTQYF	TGTGCCAGCAGCCGTTTAGGGACAGTGACAGATACGCAGTATTTT
TRBJ2-2	TRBD1	TRBV28	NA	CASSVFRTGTTGELFF	TGTGCCAGCAGCGTCTTCCGGACAGGGACCACCGGGGAGCTGTTTTTT
TRBJ2-1	TRBD2	TRBV18	NA	CASSGAPSGILTGDEQFF	TGTGCCAGCTCAGGGGCCCCGAGCGGGATCCTCACTGGGGATGAGCAGTTCTTC
TRBJ2-7	NA	TRBV7-6	NA	CASSLGLEVYEQYF	TGTGCCAGCAGCTTAGGGCTCGAAGTCTACGAGCAGTACTTC
TRBJ1-5	TRBD1	TRBV30	medium-sized	CAWSFTGVNQPQHF	TGTGCCTGGAGTTTTACAGGGGTTAATCAGCCCCAGCATTTT
TRBJ2-3	NA	TRBV19	NA	CASSMWTASSTDTQYF	TGTGCCAGTAGTATGTGGACAGCCTCTAGCACAGATACGCAGTATTTT
TRBJ2-6	NA	TRBV28	NA	CASTTSSRASSGANVLTF	TGTGCCAGCACGACTAGTTCCAGGGCCTCCTCTGGGGCCAACGTCCTGACTTTC
TRBJ2-7	TRBD2	TRBV9	NA	CASSPREASAHEQYF	TGTGCCAGCAGCCCCCGGGAGGCTAGCGCCCACGAGCAGTACTTC
TRBJ1-4	TRBD1	TRBV30	NA	CAWARGTGVEKLFF	TGTGCCTGGGCGCGAGGGACAGGGGTTGAAAAACTGTTTTTT
TRBJ2-7	TRBD2	TRBV7-9	NA	CASSPSSGGGFTYEQYF	TGTGCCAGCAGCCCCAGTTCGGGCGGGGGGTTCACCTACGAGCAGTACTTC
TRBJ2-3	NA	TRBV14	NA	CASSQDLGFGLNTDTQYF	TGTGCCAGCAGCCAAGATCTCGGTTTTGGGCTAAACACAGATACGCAGTATTTT
TRBJ1-1	NA	TRBV6-5	NA	CASSYMGGLGTEAFF	TGTGCCAGCAGTTACATGGGGGGGCTGGGGACTGAAGCTTTCTTT
TRBJ2-7	TRBD1	TRBV15	NA	CATSSDRDRGRNEQYF	TGTGCCACCAGCAGTGACCGGGACAGGGGTCGAAACGAGCAGTACTTC
TRBJ2-3	NA	TRBV5-4	NA	CASSSPSSDTQYF	TGTGCCAGCAGCTCCCCATCATCAGATACGCAGTATTTT
TRBJ2-7	TRBD2	TRBV6-1	NA	CASSESTAGITYEQYF	TGTGCCAGCAGTGAGTCAACAGCGGGAATAACCTACGAGCAGTACTTC
TRBJ1-4	NA	TRBV28	NA	CASSLGGATNEKLFF	TGTGCCAGCAGTTTAGGGGGCGCAACTAATGAAAAACTGTTTTTT
TRBJ1-2	NA	TRBV6-5	few	CASSYSAYGAYGYTF	TGTGCCAGCAGTTACTCAGCGTACGGAGCCTATGGCTACACCTTC
TRBJ2-2	TRBD1	TRBV18	NA	CASSQGQTTGELFF	TGTGCCAGCTCCCAGGGACAGACCACCGGGGAGCTGTTTTTT
TRBJ1-3	TRBD1	TRBV5-1	NA	CASSFSRTGGLSGNTIYF	TGCGCCAGCAGCTTCTCCCGGACAGGGGGTCTCTCTGGAAACACCATATATTTT
TRBJ2-3	NA	TRBV10-1	NA	CASSESPGGRYTQYF	TGCGCCAGCAGTGAGTCCCCTGGGGGGAGGTATACGCAGTATTTT
TRBJ2-1	NA	TRBV5-1	NA	CASSLPGASYNEQFF	TGCGCCAGCAGCTTACCAGGGGCTTCCTACAATGAGCAGTTCTTC
TRBJ1-4	NA	TRBV28	NA	CASTLGRTEKLFF	TGTGCCAGCACCCTAGGTCGAACTGAAAAACTGTTTTTT
TRBJ2-7	TRBD2	TRBV5-6	NA	CASSRRPTSGATGQYF	TGTGCCAGCAGCCGGAGGCCGACTAGCGGGGCTACGGGGCAGTACTTC
TRBJ2-7	NA	TRBV18	once	CASSPPGADEQYF	TGTGCCAGCTCACCACCAGGGGCGGACGAGCAGTACTTC
TRBJ2-7	TRBD1	TRBV5-1	NA	CASSSTGTEYYEQYF	TGCGCCAGCAGCTCAACCGGGACAGAGTACTACGAGCAGTACTTC
TRBJ1-2	NA	TRBV6-1	NA	CASSEKGGPNYGYTF	TGTGCCAGCAGTGAAAAGGGGGGGCCTAACTATGGCTACACCTTC
TRBJ1-1	NA	TRBV7-6	NA	CASSPGGPEAFF	TGTGCCAGCAGCCCTGGAGGTCCTGAAGCTTTCTTT
TRBJ1-1	TRBD1	TRBV28	NA	CASSSPGTGGSPNTEAFF	TGTGCCAGCAGTTCTCCCGGGACAGGGGGCAGCCCGAACACTGAAGCTTTCTTT
TRBJ2-2	NA	TRBV5-1	NA	CASSPTPADWSVTGELFF	TGCGCCAGCAGCCCCACCCCAGCCGACTGGTCGGTCACCGGGGAGCTGTTTTTT
TRBJ2-3	NA	TRBV13	NA	CASSPGAYTDTQYF	TGTGCCAGCTCCCCAGGGGCCTACACAGATACGCAGTATTTT
TRBJ1-5	TRBD1	TRBV18	NA	CASSPNRGEQPQHF	TGTGCCAGCTCACCTAACAGGGGCGAACAGCCCCAGCATTTT
TRBJ2-3	TRBD2	TRBV7-9	few	CASGLAGAADTQYF	TGTGCCAGCGGGTTAGCGGGAGCGGCAGATACGCAGTATTTT
TRBJ1-1	NA	TRBV19	NA	CASSDRRVTEAFF	TGTGCCAGTAGTGATCGGAGGGTAACTGAAGCTTTCTTT
TRBJ2-1	NA	TRBV28	NA	CASKGAQKRDNEQFF	TGTGCCAGTAAAGGGGCACAGAAACGCGACAATGAGCAGTTCTTC
TRBJ1-1	TRBD1	TRBV7-2	NA	CASRTGLNTEAFF	TGTGCCAGCAGGACAGGGCTGAACACTGAAGCTTTCTTT
TRBJ2-7	TRBD2	TRBV12-5	NA	CASGLVTFTSGPKHYEQYF	TGTGCTAGTGGTTTGGTAACATTTACTAGCGGCCCTAAACACTACGAGCAGTACTTC
TRBJ2-7	NA	TRBV11-2	NA	CASSLGGGQYEQYF	TGTGCCAGCAGCTTAGGCGGGGGCCAATACGAGCAGTACTTC
TRBJ2-1	TRBD2	TRBV6-1	NA	CASSDVAGGPYNEQFF	TGTGCCAGCAGTGACGTAGCGGGAGGGCCCTACAATGAGCAGTTCTTC
TRBJ2-7	NA	TRBV28	NA	CASRSTGLGAMEQYF	TGTGCCAGCAGGAGTACAGGGCTCGGGGCGATGGAGCAGTACTTC
TRBJ2-3	TRBD2	TRBV2	NA	CASRTSGSSDTQYF	TGTGCCAGCAGGACTAGCGGGAGCTCAGATACGCAGTATTTT
TRBJ2-2	NA	TRBV13	NA	CASSTNTGELFF	TGTGCCAGCAGCACAAACACCGGGGAGCTGTTTTTT
TRBJ1-3	TRBD1	TRBV4-1	NA	CASSHVTGGRGNTIYF	TGCGCCAGCAGCCACGTGACAGGGGGCCGTGGAAACACCATATATTTT
TRBJ2-3	NA	TRBV19	once	CASSYRRGTDTQYF	TGTGCCAGTAGTTACAGGAGGGGCACAGATACGCAGTATTTT
TRBJ2-1	TRBD2	TRBV6-5	NA	CASRGWASGGGEQFF	TGTGCCAGCAGGGGATGGGCTAGCGGGGGAGGGGAGCAGTTCTTC
TRBJ1-4	NA	TRBV19	NA	CASSSPWGGSREKLFF	TGTGCCAGTAGTTCCCCTTGGGGGGGTTCGAGGGAAAAACTGTTTTTT
TRBJ2-3	NA	TRBV2	NA	CASFMISLTLYPRETDTQYF	TGTGCCAGCTTTATGATTAGTTTAACTCTCTACCCGAGAGAAACAGATACGCAGTATTTT
TRBJ2-3	TRBD2	TRBV5-1	NA	CASSSGPLAGVTSTDTQYF	TGCGCCAGCAGCTCGGGCCCACTAGCGGGGGTCACTAGCACAGATACGCAGTATTTT
TRBJ1-3	NA	TRBV20-1	NA	CSTKSGNTIYF	TGCAGTACAAAATCTGGAAACACCATATATTTT
TRBJ2-1	NA	TRBV6-5	NA	CASSYSKQPYNEQFF	TGTGCCAGCAGTTATTCCAAACAACCCTACAATGAGCAGTTCTTC
TRBJ2-2	NA	TRBV5-1	few	CASSSDTSPSTGELFF	TGCGCCAGCAGTTCGGACACCAGTCCTTCTACCGGGGAGCTGTTTTTT
TRBJ1-2	TRBD1	TRBV10-2	NA	CASTPGGADGYTF	TGCGCCAGCACCCCAGGGGGTGCTGATGGCTACACCTTC
TRBJ2-7	TRBD2	TRBV7-2	NA	CASSLVAGAPQYF	TGTGCCAGCAGCTTAGTAGCGGGGGCCCCCCAGTACTTC